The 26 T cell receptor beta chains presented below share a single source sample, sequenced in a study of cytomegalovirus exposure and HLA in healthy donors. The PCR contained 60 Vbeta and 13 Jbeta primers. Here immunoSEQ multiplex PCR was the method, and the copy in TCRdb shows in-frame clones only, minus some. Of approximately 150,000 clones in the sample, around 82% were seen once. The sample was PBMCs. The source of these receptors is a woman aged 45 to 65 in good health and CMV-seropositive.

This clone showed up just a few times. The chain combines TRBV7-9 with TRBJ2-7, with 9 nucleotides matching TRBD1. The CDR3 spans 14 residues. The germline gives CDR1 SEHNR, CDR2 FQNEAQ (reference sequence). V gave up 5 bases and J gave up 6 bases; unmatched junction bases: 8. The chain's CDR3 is CASSGAGQGIEQYF. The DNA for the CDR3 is TGTGCCAGCAGCGGGGCGGGACAGGGAATCGAGCAGTACTTC. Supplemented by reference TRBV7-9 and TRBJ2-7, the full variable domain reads DTGVSQNPRHKITKRGQNVTFRCDPISEHNRLYWYRQTLGQGPEFLTYFQNEAQLEKSRLLSDRFSAERPKGSFSTLEIQRTEQGDSAMYLCASSGAGQGIEQYFGPGTRLTVT.

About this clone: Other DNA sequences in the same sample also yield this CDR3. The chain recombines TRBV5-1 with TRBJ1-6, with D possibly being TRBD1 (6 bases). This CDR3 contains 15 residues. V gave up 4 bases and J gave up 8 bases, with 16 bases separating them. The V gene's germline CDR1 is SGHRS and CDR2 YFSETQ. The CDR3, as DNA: TGCGCCAGCAGCCTGAGCGCAGGGGAATATTCACCCCTCCACTTT. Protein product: CASSLSAGEYSPLHF. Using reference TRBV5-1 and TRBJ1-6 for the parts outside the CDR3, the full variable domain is KAGVTQTPRYLIKTRGQQVTLSCSPISGHRSVSWYQQTPGQGLQFLFEYFSETQRNKGNFPGRFSGRQFSNSRSEMNVSTLELGDSALYLCASSLSAGEYSPLHFGNGTRLTVT.

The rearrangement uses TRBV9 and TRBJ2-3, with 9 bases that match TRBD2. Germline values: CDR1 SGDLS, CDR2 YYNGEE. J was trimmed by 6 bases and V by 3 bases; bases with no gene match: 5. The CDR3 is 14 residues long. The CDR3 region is CASSESGGPDTQYF. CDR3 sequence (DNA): TGTGCCAGCAGCGAAAGCGGGGGGCCGGATACGCAGTATTTT.

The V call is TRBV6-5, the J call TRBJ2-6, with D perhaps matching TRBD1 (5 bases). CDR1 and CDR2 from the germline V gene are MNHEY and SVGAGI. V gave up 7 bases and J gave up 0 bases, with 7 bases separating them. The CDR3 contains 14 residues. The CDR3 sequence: CASKGNSGANVLTF. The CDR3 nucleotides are TGTGCCAGCAAGGGGAACTCTGGGGCCAACGTCCTGACTTTC.

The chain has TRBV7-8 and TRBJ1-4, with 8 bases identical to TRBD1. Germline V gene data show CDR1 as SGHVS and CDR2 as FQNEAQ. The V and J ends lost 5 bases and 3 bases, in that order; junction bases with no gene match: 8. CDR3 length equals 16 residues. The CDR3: CASSLLRGRPNEKLFF. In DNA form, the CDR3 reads TGTGCCAGCAGCCTCCTCAGGGGGCGACCTAATGAAAAACTGTTTTTT.

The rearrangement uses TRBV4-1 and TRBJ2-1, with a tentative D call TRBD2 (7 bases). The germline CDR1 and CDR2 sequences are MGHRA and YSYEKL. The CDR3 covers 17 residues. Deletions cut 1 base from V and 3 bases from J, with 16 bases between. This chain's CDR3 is CASSQVGGGAGYNEQFF. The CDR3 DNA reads TGCGCCAGCAGCCAAGTAGGGGGGGGCGCAGGCTACAATGAGCAGTTCTTC.

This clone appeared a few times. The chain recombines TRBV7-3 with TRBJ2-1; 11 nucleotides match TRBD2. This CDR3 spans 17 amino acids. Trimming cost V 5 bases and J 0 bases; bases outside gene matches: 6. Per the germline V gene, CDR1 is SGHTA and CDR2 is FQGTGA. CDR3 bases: TGTGCCAGCAGCCCCACTAGCGGGGGTGACTCCTACAATGAGCAGTTCTTC. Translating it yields CASSPTSGGDSYNEQFF.

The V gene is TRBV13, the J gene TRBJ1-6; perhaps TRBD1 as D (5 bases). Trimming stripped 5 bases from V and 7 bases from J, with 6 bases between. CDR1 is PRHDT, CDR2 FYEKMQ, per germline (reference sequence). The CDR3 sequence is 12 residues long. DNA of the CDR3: TGTGCCAGCAGCCGGGGGAATTCACCCCTCCACTTT. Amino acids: CASSRGNSPLHF.

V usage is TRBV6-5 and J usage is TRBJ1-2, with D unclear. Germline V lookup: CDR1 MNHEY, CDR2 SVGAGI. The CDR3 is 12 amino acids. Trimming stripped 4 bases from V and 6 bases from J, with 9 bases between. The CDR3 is CASSSRFNGYTF. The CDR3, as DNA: TGTGCCAGCAGTTCCCGGTTCAATGGCTACACCTTC.

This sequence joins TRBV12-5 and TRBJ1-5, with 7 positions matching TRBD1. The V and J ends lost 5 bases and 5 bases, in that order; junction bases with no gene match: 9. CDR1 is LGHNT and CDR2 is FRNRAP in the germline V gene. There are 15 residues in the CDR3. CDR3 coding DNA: TGTGCTAGTGGTCTCGGACAGGCCGGTGATCAGCCCCAGCATTTT. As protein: CASGLGQAGDQPQHF.

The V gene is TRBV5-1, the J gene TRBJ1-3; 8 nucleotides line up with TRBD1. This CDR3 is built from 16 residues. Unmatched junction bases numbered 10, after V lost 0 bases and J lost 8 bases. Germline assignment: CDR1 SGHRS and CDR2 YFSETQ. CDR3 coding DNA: TGCGCCAGCAGCTTGGCTCCGGGACAGGAAGAGGACACCATATATTTT. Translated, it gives CASSLAPGQEEDTIYF.

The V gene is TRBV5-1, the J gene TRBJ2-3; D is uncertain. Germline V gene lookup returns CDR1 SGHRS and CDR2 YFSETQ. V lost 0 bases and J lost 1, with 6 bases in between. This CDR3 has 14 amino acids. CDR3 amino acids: CASSLEAGTDTQYF. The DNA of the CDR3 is TGCGCCAGCAGCTTGGAGGCGGGCACAGATACGCAGTATTTT.

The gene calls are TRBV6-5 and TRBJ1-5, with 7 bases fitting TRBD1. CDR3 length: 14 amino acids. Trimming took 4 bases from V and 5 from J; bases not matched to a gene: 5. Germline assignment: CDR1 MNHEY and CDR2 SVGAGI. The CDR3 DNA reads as TGTGCCAGCAGTTTAAGTGACAGGGATCAGCCCCAGCATTTT. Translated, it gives CASSLSDRDQPQHF.

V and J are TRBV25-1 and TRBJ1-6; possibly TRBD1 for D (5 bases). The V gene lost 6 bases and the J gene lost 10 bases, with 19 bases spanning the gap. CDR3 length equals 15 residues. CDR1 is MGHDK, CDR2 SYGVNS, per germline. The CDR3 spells CASRGRQSLRSPLHF. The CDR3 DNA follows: TGTGCCAGCAGGGGTAGACAGTCGCTTCGATCACCCCTCCACTTT.

This chain's CDR3 is CASSSMPGLAGVYTYNEQFF. The CDR3 DNA reads as TGTGCCAGCAGCTCTATGCCGGGACTAGCGGGGGTTTATACCTACAATGAGCAGTTCTTC. The V gene is TRBV5-5, the J gene TRBJ2-1; 14 bases line up with TRBD2. This CDR3 is 20 amino acids long. Per germline, CDR1 SGHKS and CDR2 YYEKEE (reference sequence). Trimming at V came to 3 bases and at J to 2 bases, leaving 13 bases not matched to a gene.

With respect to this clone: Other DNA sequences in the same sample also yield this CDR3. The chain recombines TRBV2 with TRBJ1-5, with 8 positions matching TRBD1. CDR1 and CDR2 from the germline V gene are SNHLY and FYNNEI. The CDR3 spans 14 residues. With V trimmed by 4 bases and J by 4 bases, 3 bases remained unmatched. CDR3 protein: CASSVTGGNQPQHF. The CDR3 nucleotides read TGTGCCAGCAGTGTTACAGGGGGGAATCAGCCCCAGCATTTT. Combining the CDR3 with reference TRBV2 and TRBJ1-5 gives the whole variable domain EPEVTQTPSHQVTQMGQEVILRCVPISNHLYFYWYRQILGQKVEFLVSFYNNEISEKSEIFDDQFSVERPDGSNFTLKIRSTKLEDSAMYFCASSVTGGNQPQHFGDGTRLSIL.

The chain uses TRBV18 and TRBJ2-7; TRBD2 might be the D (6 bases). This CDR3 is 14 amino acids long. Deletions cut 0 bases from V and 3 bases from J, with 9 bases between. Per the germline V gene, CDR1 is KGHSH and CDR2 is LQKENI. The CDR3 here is CASSPPGGIYEQYF. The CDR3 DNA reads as TGTGCCAGCTCACCACCTGGGGGGATCTACGAGCAGTACTTC.

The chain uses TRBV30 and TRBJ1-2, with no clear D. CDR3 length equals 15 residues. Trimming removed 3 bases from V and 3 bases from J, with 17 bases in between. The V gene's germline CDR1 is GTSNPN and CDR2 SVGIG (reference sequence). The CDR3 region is CAWSDHDKGYYGYTF. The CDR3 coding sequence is TGTGCCTGGAGCGACCACGACAAAGGATACTATGGCTACACCTTC.

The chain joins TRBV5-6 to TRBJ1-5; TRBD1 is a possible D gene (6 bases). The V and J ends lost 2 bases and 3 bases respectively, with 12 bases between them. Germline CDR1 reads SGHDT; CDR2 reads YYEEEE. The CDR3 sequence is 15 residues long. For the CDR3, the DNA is TGTGCCAGCAGCTTATGGACAGCGATCAATCAGCCCCAGCATTTT. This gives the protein CASSLWTAINQPQHF.

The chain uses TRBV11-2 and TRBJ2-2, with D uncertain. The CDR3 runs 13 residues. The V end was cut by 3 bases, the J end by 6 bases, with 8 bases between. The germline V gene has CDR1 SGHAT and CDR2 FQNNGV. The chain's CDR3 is CASSLMVAGELFF. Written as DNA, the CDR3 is TGTGCCAGCAGCTTGATGGTAGCCGGGGAGCTGTTTTTT. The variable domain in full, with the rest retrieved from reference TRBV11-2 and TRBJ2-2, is EAGVAQSPRYKIIEKRQSVAFWCNPISGHATLYWYQQILGQGPKLLIQFQNNGVVDDSQLPKDRFSAERLKGVDSTLKIQPAKLEDSAVYLCASSLMVAGELFFGEGSRLTVL.

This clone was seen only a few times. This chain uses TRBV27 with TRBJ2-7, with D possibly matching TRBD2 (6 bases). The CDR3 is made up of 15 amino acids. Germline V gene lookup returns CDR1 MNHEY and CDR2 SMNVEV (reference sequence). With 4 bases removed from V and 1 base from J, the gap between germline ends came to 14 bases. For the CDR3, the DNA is TGTGCCAGCAGTTCATTAGGGACTGTTTCCTACGAGCAGTACTTC. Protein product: CASSSLGTVSYEQYF.

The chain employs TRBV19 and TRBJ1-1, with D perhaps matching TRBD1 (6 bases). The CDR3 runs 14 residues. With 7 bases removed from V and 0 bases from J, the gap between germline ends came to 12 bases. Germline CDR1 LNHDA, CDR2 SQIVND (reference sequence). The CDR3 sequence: CASNTGSVNTEAFF. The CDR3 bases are TGTGCCAGTAATACAGGGTCTGTGAACACTGAAGCTTTCTTT.

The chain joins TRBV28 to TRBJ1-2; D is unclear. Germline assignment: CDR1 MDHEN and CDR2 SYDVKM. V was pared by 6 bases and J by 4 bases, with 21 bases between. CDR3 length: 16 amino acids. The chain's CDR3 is CASSSPGTLFAYGYTF. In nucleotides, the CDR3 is TGTGCCAGCAGCTCCCCGGGAACCCTTTTCGCCTATGGCTACACCTTC.

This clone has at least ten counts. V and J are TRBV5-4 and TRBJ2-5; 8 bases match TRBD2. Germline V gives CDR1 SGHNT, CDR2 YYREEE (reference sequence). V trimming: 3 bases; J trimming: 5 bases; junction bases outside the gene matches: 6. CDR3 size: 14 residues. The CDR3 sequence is CASSSKRGLETQYF. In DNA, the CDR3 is TGTGCCAGCAGCTCAAAGCGGGGGCTGGAGACCCAGTACTTC.

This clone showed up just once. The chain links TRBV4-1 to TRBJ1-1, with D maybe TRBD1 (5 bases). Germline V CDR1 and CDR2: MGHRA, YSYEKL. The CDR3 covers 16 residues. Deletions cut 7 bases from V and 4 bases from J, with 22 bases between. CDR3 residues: CASTQVGGGFGTEAFF. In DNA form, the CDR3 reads TGCGCCAGCACCCAGGTCGGGGGTGGCTTTGGCACTGAAGCTTTCTTT.

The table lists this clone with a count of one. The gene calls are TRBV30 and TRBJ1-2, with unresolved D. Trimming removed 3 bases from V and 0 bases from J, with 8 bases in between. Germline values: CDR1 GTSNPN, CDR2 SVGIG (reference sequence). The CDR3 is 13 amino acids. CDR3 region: CAWRGLANYGYTF. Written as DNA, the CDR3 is TGTGCCTGGAGAGGCCTAGCTAACTATGGCTACACCTTC.